This record concerns one TCR beta chain sequence. The target antigen is unknown. The sample comes from a study of T cell responses to AZD1222 COVID-19 vaccine. The study pooled second doses at about 4 or about 12 weeks. Findings and limits, study-wide: Possibly, clonal diversity was underestimated; donors were largely white British and included more females. Seropositive status at baseline applied to only 6 or 7 AZD1222 recipients.

V lost 8 bases to trimming and J lost 9 bases; unmatched junction nucleotides: 2. CDR3 length: 11 residues. Germline V gene sequence: CDR1 ENHRY, CDR2 SYGVKD. Some clones are missing from TCRdb's copy, which holds only in-frame ones; the method was immunoSEQ multiplex PCR. The sample has about 67,000 clones, 83% seen once. This TCR came from an adult who received the AZD1222 COVID-19 vaccine. This rearrangement joins TRBV10-3 to TRBJ2-2, with TRBD1 identical over 8 bases. This specimen consisted of peripheral blood, obtained 28 days after the second AZD1222 dose. The CDR3 here is CAIQGAWELFF. The DNA for the CDR3 is TGTGCCATCCAGGGGGCCTGGGAGCTGTTTTTT.